The 25 T cell receptor beta chains reported below all come from one sample, sequenced in a study of T cells after yellow fever vaccination. TCRdb reanalysed the 5' RACE reads using MiXCR and keeps one entry per CDR3 protein. Among about 150,000 distinct CDR3 sequences listed, about 6.9% were seen once. The material sequenced was CD4+ T cells sorted from PBMCs, taken 10 days after the yellow fever booster vaccination. The receptors originated from a man aged 30-40 years who received the YFV17D yellow fever vaccine.

This clonotype was picked up many times. The chain is built from TRBV20-1 and TRBJ2-1; 8 nucleotides agree with TRBD2. CDR3 length equals 18 residues. Germline V gene lookup returns CDR1 DFQATT and CDR2 SNEGSKA (reference sequence). With 0 bases clipped from V and 3 bases from J, the junction kept 13 bases outside the gene matches. The CDR3 loop reads CSARDKSGRPLRYNEQFF. The CDR3 DNA reads TGCAGTGCTAGAGATAAGAGCGGGAGACCCCTCCGCTACAATGAGCAGTTCTTC.

Points on this clonotype: Since a much larger clone is just one base distant, this may be a read error. This rearrangement joins TRBV7-2 to TRBJ2-3, with D perhaps TRBD2 (5 bases). The CDR3 is made up of 14 amino acids. The V end lost 3 bases, the J end lost 4 bases, and 11 bases lay between the germline ends. Germline CDR1 SGHTA, CDR2 FQGNSA. CDR3 sequence: CASSFSDSADTQYF. The CDR3 DNA follows: TGTGCCAGCAGCTTTAGCGATAGCGCAGATACGCAGTATTTT.

This clonotype was counted a few times. V is TRBV10-2 and J is TRBJ2-7; 8 nucleotides line up with TRBD1. The germline gives CDR1 WSHSY, CDR2 SAAADI. This CDR3 contains 15 residues. Unmatched junction bases numbered 6, after V lost 4 bases and J lost 1 base. CDR3 sequence (DNA): TGCGCCAGCAGTGTTAGACAGGGGACTTCCTACGAGCAGTACTTC. Residues: CASSVRQGTSYEQYF.

This clonotype was recorded many times. CDR3 residues: CASQVPGRSYEQYF. The CDR3 DNA sequence: TGTGCCAGCCAGGTTCCAGGTCGCTCCTACGAGCAGTACTTC. This rearrangement joins TRBV11-2 to TRBJ2-7; D gene unclear. The CDR3 is 14 amino acids. Per germline, CDR1 SGHAT and CDR2 FQNNGV. V was cut by 8 bases and J by 0 bases, with 14 bases left in between.

This clonotype was detected ten times or more. The CDR3: CASSAGAGETQYF. The DNA for the CDR3 is TGTGCCAGCAGCGCGGGGGCTGGAGAGACCCAGTACTTC. The V call is TRBV9, the J call TRBJ2-5; either TRBD1 or TRBD2 may supply D (6 bases each). This CDR3 has 13 residues. From germline, CDR1 is SGDLS and CDR2 YYNGEE. V lost 3 bases, J lost 4 bases, and 10 bases lay in between.

In its sample, this clonotype was seen a few times. The chain links TRBV20-1 to TRBJ1-6, with TRBD1 matching 8 bases. This CDR3 is 16 amino acids long. V trimming: 0 bases; J trimming: 8 bases; junction bases outside the gene matches: 9. Germline V gives CDR1 DFQATT, CDR2 SNEGSKA (reference sequence). In DNA, the CDR3 is TGCAGTGCTAGAGATCCGACACAGGGGGGGTATTCACCCCTCCACTTT. It codes for CSARDPTQGGYSPLHF.

This clonotype was detected ten times or more. This chain uses TRBV7-2 with TRBJ2-3, with 12 bases aligning to TRBD2. J was trimmed by 7 bases and V by 6 bases; bases with no gene match: 8. Germline values: CDR1 SGHTA, CDR2 FQGNSA. CDR3 length equals 15 residues. The DNA for the CDR3 is TGTGCCAGCAGTTTGACTAGCGGGAGAACGTATACGCAGTATTTT. Protein: CASSLTSGRTYTQYF.

This clonotype was seen many times. No conserved phenylalanine or tryptophan is present at the end of the CDR3, so a read error is the likely explanation. It is unclear where the CDR3 begins or ends on the DNA, so no DNA is shown, and the CDR3 is as TCRdb lists it. The J gene is TRBJ2-5, the V gene TRBV2; the tabulated D call, TRBD1, remains unverified against the DNA. Germline V gene data show CDR1 as SNHLY and CDR2 as FYNNEI. Ends included, the CDR3 has 13 residues. This chain's CDR3 is CASSEAHPGTGQQ.

As regards this clonotype: Since a much larger clone is just one base distant, this may be a read error. The chain recombines TRBV29-1 with TRBJ1-1; D is possibly TRBD1 (5 bases). This CDR3 spans 12 amino acids. Between the trimmed V and J ends, which lost 4 bases and 8 bases, there was a span of 14 bases. The V gene's germline CDR1 is SQVTM and CDR2 ANQGSEA. CDR3 residues: CSVAGWGREAFF. The CDR3 region has the DNA TGCAGCGTTGCGGGCTGGGGACGAGAAGCTTTCTTT.

This clonotype has at least ten counts. The CDR3 sequence is CATSDLGERHATNEKLFF. In nucleotides, the CDR3 is TGTGCCACCAGTGATCTCGGGGAACGTCATGCAACTAATGAAAAACTGTTTTTT. The chain carries TRBV24-1 and TRBJ1-4; D unresolved. Germline V gene lookup returns CDR1 KGHDR and CDR2 SFDVKD. CDR3 size: 18 residues. Trimming removed 3 bases from V and 0 bases from J, with 16 bases in between.

This clonotype was found many times. This sequence joins TRBV24-1 and TRBJ1-2; tentatively, D is TRBD1 (5 bases). Trimming took 4 bases from V and 5 from J, leaving 13 bases between them. Per germline, CDR1 KGHDR and CDR2 SFDVKD. The CDR3 sequence is 14 residues long. The CDR3 loop reads CATSDPGTPYGYTF. CDR3 DNA: TGTGCCACCAGTGACCCCGGGACTCCTTATGGCTACACCTTC.

This clonotype has at least ten counts. Germline and junction disagree at one end, which may indicate a read error. This chain uses TRBV6-5 with TRBJ2-1; D is unclear. The CDR3 length is 13 residues. Germline V lookup: CDR1 MNHEY, CDR2 SVGAGI. This chain's CDR3 is CASRYSSYNEQFF. The CDR3 DNA reads TGTGCCAGCAGATACTCGTCCTACAATGAGCAGTTCTTC.

Many counts were recorded for this clonotype. CDR3 in amino acids: CASSQASGRGTDTQYF. The CDR3 DNA reads as TGTGCCAGCAGCCAAGCTAGCGGGAGAGGGACAGATACGCAGTATTTT. The J gene is TRBJ2-3, the V gene TRBV3-1, with 10 bases lining up with TRBD2. With 1 base clipped from V and 3 bases from J, the junction kept 4 bases outside the gene matches. Germline V lookup: CDR1 LGHDT, CDR2 YNNKEL (reference sequence). CDR3 length: 16 residues.

The rearrangement uses TRBV11-2 and TRBJ1-3; D remains ambiguous. In germline, CDR1 is SGHAT, CDR2 FQNNGV. The CDR3 is 14 residues long. The V end lost 8 bases, the J end lost 0 bases, and 11 bases lay between the germline ends. The CDR3 DNA sequence: TGTGCCAGCCTACAGCCGAGCTCTGGAAACACCATATATTTT. Translating gives CASLQPSSGNTIYF.

This clonotype was found many times. The CDR3 spells CSARKAGVYNEQFF. Here the CDR3 DNA reads TGCAGTGCTAGGAAGGCAGGGGTGTACAATGAGCAGTTCTTC. This rearrangement joins TRBV20-1 to TRBJ2-1; perhaps TRBD1 as D (6 bases). CDR1 and CDR2 (germline): DFQATT, SNEGSKA (reference sequence). CDR3 length: 14 amino acids. V gave up 3 bases and J gave up 4 bases, with 13 bases separating them.

As for this clonotype: This may be a read error: a much more frequent sequence differs by one nucleotide. V usage is TRBV20-1 and J usage is TRBJ1-5; 8 bases are shared with TRBD1. Germline-derived CDR1 and CDR2 are DFQATT and SNEGSKA (reference sequence). The V and J ends lost 3 bases and 7 bases, in that order; junction bases with no gene match: 5. The CDR3 consists of 13 residues. Written as DNA, the CDR3 is TGCAGTGCTAGGACAGGGGTGAGCCAGCCCCAGCATTTT. It is translated as CSARTGVSQPQHF.

The chain combines TRBV5-5 with TRBJ2-5, with a tentative D call TRBD1 (7 bases). V lost 8 bases and J 5 bases, leaving 19 bases between the germline ends. CDR3 size: 14 residues. Looked up from germline, CDR1 is SGHKS and CDR2 is YYEKEE (reference sequence). CDR3 sequence (DNA): TGTGCCAGGGGCCAGGGGGGCGTCTGGGAGACCCAGTACTTC. The encoded protein is CARGQGGVWETQYF.

This clonotype was observed at least ten times. The V gene is TRBV3-1, the J gene TRBJ2-5; D is uncertain. The CDR3 length is 14 residues. V lost 4 bases and J 2 bases, leaving 11 bases between the germline ends. Germline V gene data show CDR1 as LGHDT and CDR2 as YNNKEL (reference sequence). This CDR3 is CASSRRTQQETQYF. The CDR3 bases are TGTGCCAGCAGCCGGAGAACTCAGCAAGAGACCCAGTACTTC.

This clonotype showed up many times. V and J are TRBV7-2 and TRBJ1-5; D gene unclear. With 1 base removed from V and 0 bases from J, the gap between germline ends came to 10 bases. CDR3 length: 16 amino acids. Germline assignment: CDR1 SGHTA and CDR2 FQGNSA. CDR3 DNA sequence: TGTGCCAGCAGCTTAGTTTCGGCCCATAGCAATCAGCCCCAGCATTTT. This sequence encodes CASSLVSAHSNQPQHF. The full variable domain, rest sourced from reference TRBV7-2 and TRBJ1-5, is GAGVSQSPSNKVTEKGKDVELRCDPISGHTALYWYRQSLGQGLEFLIYFQGNSAPDKSGLPSDRFSAERTGGSVSTLTIQRTQQEDSAVYLCASSLVSAHSNQPQHFGDGTRLSIL.

This clonotype was recorded at least ten times. The gene calls are TRBV12-3 or TRBV12-4 and TRBJ2-5, with D possibly TRBD2 on 6 matching bases. The germline V and J ends were trimmed by 5 bases and 7 bases, with 14 bases remaining between them. CDR3 length equals 13 residues. The DNA for the CDR3 is TGTGCCAGCAGTCCTACTAGCAGGGTGACCCAGTACTTC. Protein product: CASSPTSRVTQYF.

This clonotype was observed a handful of times. This sequence may be a read error, since a much larger clone differs from it by one base. The rearrangement joins TRBV5-6 to TRBJ2-1; 9 bases align to TRBD2. V shed 4 bases, J shed 5 bases, and the junction held 7 bases outside the gene matches. The length of the CDR3 is 15 residues. The germline V gene has CDR1 SGHDT and CDR2 YYEEEE. As DNA, the CDR3 is TGTGCCAGCAGCCCCGGGACTAGCAGCCACAATGAGCAGTTCTTC. Translating it yields CASSPGTSSHNEQFF.

Many counts were recorded for this clonotype. V gene TRBV7-3 combines with J gene TRBJ2-7, with 7 bases identical to TRBD1. The CDR3 loop spans 15 amino acids. V was pared by 6 bases and J by 2 bases, with 10 bases of the junction left unmatched. Germline V gene data show CDR1 as SGHTA and CDR2 as FQGTGA. CDR3: CASSRAGTATYEQYF. For the CDR3, the DNA is TGTGCCAGCAGTCGCGCCGGGACAGCCACCTACGAGCAGTACTTC.

In this sample, this clonotype turned up many times. The V gene is TRBV5-4, the J gene TRBJ2-3, with D uncertain. V was trimmed by 5 bases and J by 2 bases, leaving 15 bases between them. The CDR3 runs to 15 residues. Germline V gene data show CDR1 as SGHNT and CDR2 as YYREEE (reference sequence). This chain's CDR3 is CASRPALTATDTQYF. The CDR3 DNA reads TGTGCCAGCAGACCAGCGCTAACAGCCACAGATACGCAGTATTTT.

This clonotype has ten or more counts. This chain uses TRBV5-1 with TRBJ2-3; 14 bases line up with TRBD2. The CDR3 sequence is 17 residues long. V was clipped by 3 bases and J by 2 bases; unmatched bases: 5. CDR1 and CDR2 from the germline V gene are SGHRS and YFSETQ. The CDR3 spells CASSSRLAGGTTDTQYF. CDR3 bases: TGCGCCAGCAGCTCAAGACTAGCGGGAGGGACCACAGATACGCAGTATTTT.

This chain links TRBV28 with TRBJ2-7; 8 bases are a match to TRBD2. The CDR3 runs to 16 residues. Germline V gives CDR1 MDHEN, CDR2 SYDVKM. V gave up 3 bases and J gave up 3 bases; unmatched junction bases: 10. In DNA, the CDR3 is TGTGCCAGCAGTTTTCCGAGCGGGAGAGCCAACTACGAGCAGTACTTC. Protein: CASSFPSGRANYEQYF.